These T cell receptor beta chains were read from a single sample in a study of immune evolution from preneoplasia to lung adenocarcinoma. Using immunoSEQ multiplex PCR, the repertoire was profiled, and TCRdb retains in-frame clones only, with some absent. The data hold 8,000 to 10,000 clones, with 80% to 85% observed a single time. The sample was FFPE minimally invasive lung adenocarcinoma tissue. The source of these receptors is an older person with lung adenocarcinoma. Some clones in this sample may be carry-over from other donors' samples. The CDR3 runs from the conserved cysteine through the conserved F or W. Each record gives: V gene, clone size, D gene, J gene, CDR3 DNA, CDR3 protein. D genes are given only for firm matches. The size entry is marked missing in some rows and otherwise reads once, few, many or a size class.

TRBV7-9	NA	NA	TRBJ2-3	TGTGCCAGCAGCCAAATCATTGATACGCAGTATTTT	CASSQIIDTQYF
TRBV9	NA	NA	TRBJ2-7	TGTGCCAGCAGCGTAGACAGGCCACCCTACGAGCAGTACTTC	CASSVDRPPYEQYF
TRBV5-6	once	NA	TRBJ1-1	TGTGCCAGCAGCTTTCTCGGGGGCGTGTCTGAAGCTTTCTTT	CASSFLGGVSEAFF
TRBV6-5	NA	NA	TRBJ1-1	TGTGCCAGCAGTTACTCACAGGGAAACACTGAAGCTTTCTTT	CASSYSQGNTEAFF
TRBV7-9	NA	NA	TRBJ2-1	TGTGCCAGCAGCCGCAATCAGGGGGGCAATGAGCAGTTCTTC	CASSRNQGGNEQFF
TRBV28	once	TRBD1	TRBJ1-2	TGTGCCAGCAGTTTCCTCCCCGGGAGCGAAGGACAGGGTGGCTATGGCTACACCTTC	CASSFLPGSEGQGGYGYTF
TRBV7-9	once	TRBD1	TRBJ1-4	TGTGCCAGCAGCTTAGGACAGGGGGCCCGTAATGAAAAACTGTTTTTT	CASSLGQGARNEKLFF
TRBV6-1	NA	NA	TRBJ1-2	TGTGCCTGCCGGGGGGATCCGGGACGGACCTTCTTC	CACRGDPGRTFF
TRBV2	NA	NA	TRBJ2-4	TGTGCCAGCACCTACCGGGGGGCCAAAAACATTCAGTACTTC	CASTYRGAKNIQYF
TRBV14	NA	TRBD1	TRBJ2-3	TGTGCCAGCAGCTTTCACCAGGGACAGCGTGGTACGCAGTATTTT	CASSFHQGQRGTQYF
TRBV25-1	NA	NA	TRBJ2-5	TGTGCCAGCAGTGACCCTCGGACACCTATGACGGAGACCCAGTACTTC	CASSDPRTPMTETQYF
TRBV20-1	few	NA	TRBJ1-1	TGCAGTGCTAGACAGACTGAAGCTTTCTTT	CSARQTEAFF
TRBV7-9	NA	NA	TRBJ2-1	TGTGCCAGCAGCTTAATTCTTCGGGAGAAGGGTGAGCAGTTCTTC	CASSLILREKGEQFF
TRBV2	NA	NA	TRBJ2-7	TGTGCCAGCAGCGATGACAGCTACGAGCAGTACTTC	CASSDDSYEQYF
TRBV9	NA	NA	TRBJ1-3	TGTGCCAGCAGCCAGTCGGGACACGGAAACACCATATATTTT	CASSQSGHGNTIYF
TRBV9	NA	NA	TRBJ2-2	TGTGCCAGCAGCGTAGCTATTACCGGGGAGCTGTTTTTT	CASSVAITGELFF
TRBV6-4	NA	NA	TRBJ2-3	TGTGCCAGCCGGAGGGACGGGGGTGCAGATACGCAGTATTTT	CASRRDGGADTQYF
TRBV27	NA	NA	TRBJ2-2	TGTGCCAGCAGTCCCAGGTGGGAGCTGGTCACCGGGGAGCTGTTTTTT	CASSPRWELVTGELFF
TRBV7-8	NA	NA	TRBJ1-2	TGTGCCAGCAGCTTAGGGGCATTCAACTATGGCTACACCTTC	CASSLGAFNYGYTF
TRBV7-3	NA	TRBD2	TRBJ2-1	TGTGCCAGCAGCTTTAGCGGGGTCAATGAGCAGTTCTTC	CASSFSGVNEQFF
TRBV14	NA	NA	TRBJ2-4	TGTGCCAGCAGCCGTAGACAGATAGAAGCCAAAAACATTCAGTACTTC	CASSRRQIEAKNIQYF
TRBV6-1	NA	TRBD2	TRBJ2-7	TGTGCCAGCAGTGAAGCACGGGGGGGATGGCTACCGTACGAGCAGTACTTC	CASSEARGGWLPYEQYF
TRBV2	NA	NA	TRBJ2-7	TGTGCCAGCAGCAGGATCGGCGAGCAGTACTTC	CASSRIGEQYF
TRBV28	few	NA	TRBJ1-1	TGTGCCAGCTCAGCCCGGGTGTTTGAAGCTTTCTTT	CASSARVFEAFF
TRBV25-1	once	NA	TRBJ2-2	TGTGCCAGCAGTGAAGAGGGCCGGGGCACCGGGGAGCTGTTTTTT	CASSEEGRGTGELFF
TRBV27	NA	NA	TRBJ2-7	TGTGCCAGCAGACCATTTGTGGGCGGTGAGCAGTACTTC	CASRPFVGGEQYF